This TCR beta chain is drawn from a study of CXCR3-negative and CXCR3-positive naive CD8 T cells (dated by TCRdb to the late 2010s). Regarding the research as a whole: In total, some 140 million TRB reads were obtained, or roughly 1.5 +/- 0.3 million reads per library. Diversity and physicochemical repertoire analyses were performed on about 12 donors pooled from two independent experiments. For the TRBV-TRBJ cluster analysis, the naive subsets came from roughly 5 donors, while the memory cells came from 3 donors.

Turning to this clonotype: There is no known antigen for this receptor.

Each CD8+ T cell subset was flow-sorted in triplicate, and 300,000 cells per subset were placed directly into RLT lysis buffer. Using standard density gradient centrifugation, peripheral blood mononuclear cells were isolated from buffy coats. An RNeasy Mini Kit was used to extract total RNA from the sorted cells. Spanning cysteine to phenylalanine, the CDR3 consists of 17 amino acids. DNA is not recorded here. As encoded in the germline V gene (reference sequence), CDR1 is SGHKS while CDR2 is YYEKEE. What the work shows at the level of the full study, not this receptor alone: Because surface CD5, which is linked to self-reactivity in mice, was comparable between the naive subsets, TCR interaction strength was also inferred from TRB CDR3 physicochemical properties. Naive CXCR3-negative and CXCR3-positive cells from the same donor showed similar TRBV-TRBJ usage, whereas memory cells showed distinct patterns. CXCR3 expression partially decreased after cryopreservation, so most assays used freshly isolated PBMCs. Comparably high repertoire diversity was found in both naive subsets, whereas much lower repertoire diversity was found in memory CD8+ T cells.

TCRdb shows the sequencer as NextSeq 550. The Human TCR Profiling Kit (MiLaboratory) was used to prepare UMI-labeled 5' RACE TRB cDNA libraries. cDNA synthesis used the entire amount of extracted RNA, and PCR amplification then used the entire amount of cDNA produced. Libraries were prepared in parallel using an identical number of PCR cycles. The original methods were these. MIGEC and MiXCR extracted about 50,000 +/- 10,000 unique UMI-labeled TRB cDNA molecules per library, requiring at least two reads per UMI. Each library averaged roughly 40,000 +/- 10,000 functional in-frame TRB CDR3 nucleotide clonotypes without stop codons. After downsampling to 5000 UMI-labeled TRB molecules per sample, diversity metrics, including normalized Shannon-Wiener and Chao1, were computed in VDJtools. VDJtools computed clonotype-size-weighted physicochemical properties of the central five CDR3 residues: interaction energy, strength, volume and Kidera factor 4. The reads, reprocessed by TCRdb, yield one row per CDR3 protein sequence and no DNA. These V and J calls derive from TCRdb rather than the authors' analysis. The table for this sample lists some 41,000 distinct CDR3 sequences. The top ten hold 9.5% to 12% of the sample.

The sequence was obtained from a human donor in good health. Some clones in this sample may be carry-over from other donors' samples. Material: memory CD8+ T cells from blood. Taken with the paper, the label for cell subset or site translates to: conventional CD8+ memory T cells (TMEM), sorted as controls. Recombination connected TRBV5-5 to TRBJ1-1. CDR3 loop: CASSLVLGRGGNTEAFF.